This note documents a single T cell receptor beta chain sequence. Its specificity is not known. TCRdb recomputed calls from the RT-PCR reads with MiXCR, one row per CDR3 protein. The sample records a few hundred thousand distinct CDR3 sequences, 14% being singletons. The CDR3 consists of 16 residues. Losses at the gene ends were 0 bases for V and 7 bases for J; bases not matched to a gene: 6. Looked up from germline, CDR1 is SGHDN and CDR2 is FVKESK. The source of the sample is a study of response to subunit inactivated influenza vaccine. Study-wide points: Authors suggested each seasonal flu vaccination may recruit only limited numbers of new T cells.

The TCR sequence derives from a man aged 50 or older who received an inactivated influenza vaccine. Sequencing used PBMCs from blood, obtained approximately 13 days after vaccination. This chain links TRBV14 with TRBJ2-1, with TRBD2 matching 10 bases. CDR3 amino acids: CASSQEQREGHNEQFF. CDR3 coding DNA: TGTGCCAGCAGCCAAGAGCAGCGGGAGGGCCATAATGAGCAGTTCTTC.